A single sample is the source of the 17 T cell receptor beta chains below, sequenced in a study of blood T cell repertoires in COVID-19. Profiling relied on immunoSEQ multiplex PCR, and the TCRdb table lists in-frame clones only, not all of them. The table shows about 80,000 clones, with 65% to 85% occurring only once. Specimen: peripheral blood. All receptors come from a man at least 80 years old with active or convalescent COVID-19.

CDR3 sequence reads: CASSPISGTKNEKLFF. CDR3 coding DNA: TGTGCCAGCAGCCCGATAAGCGGGACAAAGAATGAAAAACTGTTTTTT. The genes are TRBV7-8 and TRBJ1-4; D perhaps matches TRBD1 (6 bases). The CDR3 spans 16 residues. Germline V gives CDR1 SGHVS, CDR2 FQNEAQ. Deletions cut 5 bases from V and 5 bases from J, with 18 bases between. The full variable domain, in which reference TRBV7-8 and TRBJ1-4 provide the parts outside the CDR3, is GAGVSQSPRYKVAKRGQDVALRCDPISGHVSLFWYQQALGQGPEFLTYFQNEAQLDKSGLPSDRFFAERPEGSVSTLKIQRTQQEDSAVYLCASSPISGTKNEKLFFGSGTQLSVL.

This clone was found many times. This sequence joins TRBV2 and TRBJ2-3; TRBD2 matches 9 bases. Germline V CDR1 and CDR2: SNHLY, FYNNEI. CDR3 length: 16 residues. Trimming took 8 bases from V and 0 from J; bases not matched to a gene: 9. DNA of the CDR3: TGTGCCAGCGATACTAGCGGGTATATCAGCACAGATACGCAGTATTTT. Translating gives CASDTSGYISTDTQYF.

CDR3 sequence: CASSLGGSTDTQYF. In DNA form, the CDR3 reads TGTGCCAGCAGTTTAGGGGGGAGCACAGATACGCAGTATTTT. The chain uses TRBV27 and TRBJ2-3; D possibly corresponds to TRBD2 (6 bases). Germline-derived CDR1 and CDR2 are MNHEY and SMNVEV (reference sequence). V dropped 2 bases and J dropped 0 bases, with 6 bases sitting between them. CDR3 length: 14 residues.

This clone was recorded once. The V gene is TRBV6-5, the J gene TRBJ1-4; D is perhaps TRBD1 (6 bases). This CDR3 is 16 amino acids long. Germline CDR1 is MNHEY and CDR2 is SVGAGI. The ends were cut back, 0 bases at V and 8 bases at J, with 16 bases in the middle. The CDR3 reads CASSYSGRGAGEKLFF. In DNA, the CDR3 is TGTGCCAGCAGTTACTCCGGGCGGGGGGCAGGGGAAAAACTGTTTTTT.

The CDR3 DNA reads TGTGCCAGCAGCTTAGTAGACTACCTAGGCGAGCAGTACTTC. Its protein is CASSLVDYLGEQYF. V usage is TRBV7-2 and J usage is TRBJ2-7, with D tentatively TRBD2 (5 bases). The CDR3 loop spans 14 amino acids. Per the germline V gene, CDR1 is SGHTA and CDR2 is FQGNSA. V was clipped by 1 base and J by 6 bases, with 13 bases between them.

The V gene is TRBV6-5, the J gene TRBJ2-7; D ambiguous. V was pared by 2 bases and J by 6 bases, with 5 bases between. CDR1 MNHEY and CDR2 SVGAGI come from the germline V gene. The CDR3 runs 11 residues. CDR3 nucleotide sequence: TGTGCCAGCAGTTACATCGGCGAGCAGTACTTC. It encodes CASSYIGEQYF.

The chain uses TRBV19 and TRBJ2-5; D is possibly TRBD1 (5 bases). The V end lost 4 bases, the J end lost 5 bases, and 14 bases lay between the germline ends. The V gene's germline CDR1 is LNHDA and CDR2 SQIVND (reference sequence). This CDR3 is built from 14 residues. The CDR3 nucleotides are TGTGCCAGTAGTACCAGCAGGGTAGGGGAGACCCAGTACTTC. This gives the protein CASSTSRVGETQYF.

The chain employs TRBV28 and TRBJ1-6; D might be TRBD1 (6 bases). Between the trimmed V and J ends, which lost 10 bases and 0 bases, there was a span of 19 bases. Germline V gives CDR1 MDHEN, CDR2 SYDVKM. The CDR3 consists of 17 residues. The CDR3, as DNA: TGTGCCAACTCCGGGGGGCTCGTAAGCTCCTATAATTCACCCCTCCACTTT. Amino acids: CANSGGLVSSYNSPLHF.

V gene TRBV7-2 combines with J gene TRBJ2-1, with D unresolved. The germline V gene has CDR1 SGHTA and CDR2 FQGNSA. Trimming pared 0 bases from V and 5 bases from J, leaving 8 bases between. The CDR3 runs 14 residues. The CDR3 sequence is CASSLAARNNEQFF. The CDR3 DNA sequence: TGTGCCAGCAGCTTAGCGGCTAGAAACAATGAGCAGTTCTTC. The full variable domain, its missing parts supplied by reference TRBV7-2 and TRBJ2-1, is GAGVSQSPSNKVTEKGKDVELRCDPISGHTALYWYRQSLGQGLEFLIYFQGNSAPDKSGLPSDRFSAERTGGSVSTLTIQRTQQEDSAVYLCASSLAARNNEQFFGPGTRLTVL.

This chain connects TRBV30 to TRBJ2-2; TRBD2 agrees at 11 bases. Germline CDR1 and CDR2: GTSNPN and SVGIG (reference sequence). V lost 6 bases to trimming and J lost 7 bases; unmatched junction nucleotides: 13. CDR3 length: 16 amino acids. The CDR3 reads CACNSGRAVSIGELFF. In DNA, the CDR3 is TGTGCCTGCAATAGCGGGAGGGCCGTCAGTATCGGGGAGCTGTTTTTT.

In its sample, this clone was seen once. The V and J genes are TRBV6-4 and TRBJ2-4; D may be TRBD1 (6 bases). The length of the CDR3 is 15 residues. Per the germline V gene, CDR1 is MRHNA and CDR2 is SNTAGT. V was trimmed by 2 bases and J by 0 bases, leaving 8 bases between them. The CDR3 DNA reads TGTGCCAGCAGTGACCTACAGGGAGCCAAAAACATTCAGTACTTC. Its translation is CASSDLQGAKNIQYF.

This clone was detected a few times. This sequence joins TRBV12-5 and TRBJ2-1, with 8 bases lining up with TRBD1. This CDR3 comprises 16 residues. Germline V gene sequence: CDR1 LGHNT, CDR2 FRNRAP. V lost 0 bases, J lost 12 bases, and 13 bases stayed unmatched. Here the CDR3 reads CASGLVHSDLGTGQFF. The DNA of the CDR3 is TGTGCTAGTGGTTTGGTACACTCGGATCTCGGGACAGGGCAGTTCTTC.

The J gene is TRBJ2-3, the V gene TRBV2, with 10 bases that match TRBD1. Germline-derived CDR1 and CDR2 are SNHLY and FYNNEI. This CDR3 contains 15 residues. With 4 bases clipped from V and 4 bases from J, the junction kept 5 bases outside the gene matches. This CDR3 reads CASSGTGGGADTQYF. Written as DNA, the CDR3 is TGTGCCAGCAGTGGGACAGGGGGAGGAGCAGATACGCAGTATTTT.

The CDR3: CASSQGQGVFYEQYF. In DNA, the CDR3 is TGTGCCAGCAGCCAGGGACAGGGTGTTTTCTACGAGCAGTACTTC. The chain links TRBV4-2 to TRBJ2-7; 9 positions match TRBD1. Germline lookup yields CDR1 LGHNA and CDR2 YNFKEQ. J was trimmed by 3 bases and V by 3 bases; bases with no gene match: 6. CDR3 length: 15 residues.

This chain's CDR3 is CASSQLYAGGETQYF. The CDR3 DNA reads as TGTGCCAGCAGCCAACTCTATGCGGGGGGAGAGACCCAGTACTTC. This chain uses TRBV3-1 (or the pseudogene TRBV3-2) with TRBJ2-5, with TRBD2 matching over 8 bases. The CDR3 extends over 15 amino acids. Looked up from germline, CDR1 is LGHDT and CDR2 is YNNKEL (reference sequence). The V and J ends lost 2 bases and 4 bases, in that order; junction bases with no gene match: 6.

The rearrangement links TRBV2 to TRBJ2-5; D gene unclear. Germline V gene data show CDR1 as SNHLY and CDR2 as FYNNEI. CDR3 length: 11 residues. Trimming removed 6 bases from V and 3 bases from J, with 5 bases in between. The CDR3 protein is CASSREETQYF. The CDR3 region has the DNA TGTGCCAGCAGCCGAGAAGAGACCCAGTACTTC.

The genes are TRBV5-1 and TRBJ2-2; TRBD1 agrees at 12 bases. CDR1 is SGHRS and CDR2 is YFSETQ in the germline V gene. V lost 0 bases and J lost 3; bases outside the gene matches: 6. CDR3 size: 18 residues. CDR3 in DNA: TGCGCCAGCAGCTTGGCCCGGGGACAGGGGGCGCACACCGGGGAGCTGTTTTTT. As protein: CASSLARGQGAHTGELFF.